This T cell receptor beta chain was observed in a study of blood T cell repertoires in COVID-19. Clones were read by immunoSEQ multiplex PCR, and TCRdb kept only the in-frame ones, dropping some. The data hold around 140,000 clones, with around 88% observed a single time. Germline CDR1 reads SGHDN; CDR2 reads FVKESK. The CDR3 is 12 amino acids. Trimming shortened V by 1 base and J by 6 bases, and 6 bases separated the two germline ends. Sequenced: peripheral blood. The sequence derives from a human donor in a cohort sampled during active COVID-19. This rearrangement joins TRBV14 to TRBJ1-2; D not certain. The chain's CDR3 is CASSQARHGYTF. CDR3 bases: TGTGCCAGCAGCCAAGCTAGGCATGGCTACACCTTC.